This entry is about one TCR beta chain. Its antigen is unknown. This entry comes from a study of cytomegalovirus exposure and HLA in healthy donors. General study results and limits: The study put around 180 TCR beta chains on its list as cytomegalovirus-associated. Within the approximately 120 validation repertoires, first-cohort TCR clusters tended to co-occur, according to a later analysis.

Here immunoSEQ multiplex PCR was the method, and the copy in TCRdb shows in-frame clones only, minus some. The sample contains over 200,000 clones, 90% of which appear only once. The CDR3 contains 15 residues. The ends were cut back, 0 bases at V and 8 bases at J, with 14 bases in the middle. Germline V gives CDR1 LGHNA, CDR2 YSLEER. Donors came from a validation cohort of over a hundred subjects, distinct from the first 666-subject cohort. Sequenced: PBMCs. V is TRBV4-3 and J is TRBJ2-1, with D perhaps TRBD2 (6 bases). This clonotype originated in a woman between 18 and 29 years old in good health and CMV-seronegative. CDR3 sequence: CASSQDGGYYDEQFF. CDR3 coding DNA: TGCGCCAGCAGCCAAGATGGGGGGTATTATGATGAGCAGTTCTTC.